This TCR beta chain originates from a study of human T cells and chemical hapten exposure. Overall study: Read at 6 days, the patch tests placed 0.01% DPC on the upper back.

Time point given: patch test 1, 2 weeks after DPC sensitization. Sample treatment: therapeutic diphenylcyclopropenone sensitization with weekly scalp DPC. The study's library attached unique molecular identifiers to single cDNA molecules. Study processing details: Sample TCR totals centred on a median of around 100,000, ranging about 20,000 to 690,600. A single record per CDR3 protein comes from TCRdb applying MiXCR to the RACE reads. The authors' filters were not applied to this entry. The sample has approximately 74,000 distinct CDR3 sequences, about 31% seen once. This clonotype was observed a handful of times. The CDR3 covers 13 residues. CDR1 is DFQATT and CDR2 is SNEGSKA in the germline V gene (reference sequence). J lost 3 bases, V lost 6 bases, and 5 bases had no gene match.

This specimen was whole blood, taken in connection with sensitization to the hapten diphenylcyclopropenone (DPC). The V and J genes are TRBV20-1 and TRBJ1-5; 7 nucleotides agree with TRBD1. The sequence came from a man in his forties with alopecia areata. Some clones in this sample may be carry-over from other donors' samples. CDR3 sequence reads: CSANTGDNQPQHF. DNA for the CDR3: TGCAGTGCCAATACAGGGGACAATCAGCCCCAGCATTTT.